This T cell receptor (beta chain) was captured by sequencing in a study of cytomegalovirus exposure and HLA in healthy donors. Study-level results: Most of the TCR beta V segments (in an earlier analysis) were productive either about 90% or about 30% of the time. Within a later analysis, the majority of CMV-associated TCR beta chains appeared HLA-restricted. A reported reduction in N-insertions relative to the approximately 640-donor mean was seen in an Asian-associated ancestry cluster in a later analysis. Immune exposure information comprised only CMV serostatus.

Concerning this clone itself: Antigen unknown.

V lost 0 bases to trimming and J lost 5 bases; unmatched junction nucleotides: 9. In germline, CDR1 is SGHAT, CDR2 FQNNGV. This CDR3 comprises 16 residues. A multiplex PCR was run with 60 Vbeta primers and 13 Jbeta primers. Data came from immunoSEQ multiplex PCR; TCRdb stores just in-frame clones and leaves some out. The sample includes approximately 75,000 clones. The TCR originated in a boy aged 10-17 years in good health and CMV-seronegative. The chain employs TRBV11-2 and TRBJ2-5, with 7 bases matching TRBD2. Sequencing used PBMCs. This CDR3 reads CASSLDQRGGSETQYF. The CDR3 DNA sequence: TGTGCCAGCAGCTTAGATCAACGGGGAGGGAGTGAGACCCAGTACTTC.